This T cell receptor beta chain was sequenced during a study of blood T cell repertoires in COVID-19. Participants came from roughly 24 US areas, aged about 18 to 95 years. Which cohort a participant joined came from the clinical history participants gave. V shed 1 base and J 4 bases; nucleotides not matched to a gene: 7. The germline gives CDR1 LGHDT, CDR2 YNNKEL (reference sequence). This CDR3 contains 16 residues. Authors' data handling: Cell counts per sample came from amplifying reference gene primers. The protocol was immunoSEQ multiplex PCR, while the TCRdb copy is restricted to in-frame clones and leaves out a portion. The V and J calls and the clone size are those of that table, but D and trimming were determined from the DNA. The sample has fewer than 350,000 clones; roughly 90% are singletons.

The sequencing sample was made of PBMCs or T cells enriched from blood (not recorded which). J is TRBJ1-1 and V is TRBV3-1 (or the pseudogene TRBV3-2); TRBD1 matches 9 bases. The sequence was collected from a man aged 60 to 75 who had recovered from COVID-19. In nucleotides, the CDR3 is TGTGCCAGCAGCCAAGGGGACAGGGCCCGAGGCACTGAAGCTTTCTTT. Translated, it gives CASSQGDRARGTEAFF.